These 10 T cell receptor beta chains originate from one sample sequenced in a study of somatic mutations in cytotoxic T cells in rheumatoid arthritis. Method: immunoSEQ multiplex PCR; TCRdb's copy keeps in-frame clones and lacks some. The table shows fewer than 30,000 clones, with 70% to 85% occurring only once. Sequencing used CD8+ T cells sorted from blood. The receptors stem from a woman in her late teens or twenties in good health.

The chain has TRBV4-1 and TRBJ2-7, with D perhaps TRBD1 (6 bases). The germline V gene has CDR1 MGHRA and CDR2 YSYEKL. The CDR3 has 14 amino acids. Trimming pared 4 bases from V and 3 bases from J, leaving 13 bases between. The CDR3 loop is CASSPRDTYYEQYF. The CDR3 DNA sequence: TGCGCCAGCAGCCCCCGGGACACATACTACGAGCAGTACTTC.

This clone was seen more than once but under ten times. CDR3 amino acids: CASSERQDRYEQYF. The DNA of the CDR3 is TGTGCCAGCAGTGAACGTCAGGACAGATACGAGCAGTACTTC. The V call is TRBV2, the J call TRBJ2-7; TRBD1 might be the D (6 bases). CDR3 length: 14 residues. V was clipped by 2 bases and J by 4 bases, with 12 bases between them. Germline V gene data show CDR1 as SNHLY and CDR2 as FYNNEI.

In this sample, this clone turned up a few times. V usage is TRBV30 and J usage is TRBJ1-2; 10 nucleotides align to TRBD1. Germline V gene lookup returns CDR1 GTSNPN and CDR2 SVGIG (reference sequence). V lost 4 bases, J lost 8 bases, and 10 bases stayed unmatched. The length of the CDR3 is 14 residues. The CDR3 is CAWTPTGGAEGYTF. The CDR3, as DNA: TGTGCCTGGACTCCGACAGGGGGCGCGGAAGGCTACACCTTC.

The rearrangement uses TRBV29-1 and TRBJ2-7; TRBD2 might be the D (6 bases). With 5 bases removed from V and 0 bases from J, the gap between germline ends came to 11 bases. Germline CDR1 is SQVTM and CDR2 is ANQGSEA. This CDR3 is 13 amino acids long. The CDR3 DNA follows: TGCAGCGTTTGGGACGGGAGCTCCTACGAGCAGTACTTC. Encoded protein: CSVWDGSSYEQYF.

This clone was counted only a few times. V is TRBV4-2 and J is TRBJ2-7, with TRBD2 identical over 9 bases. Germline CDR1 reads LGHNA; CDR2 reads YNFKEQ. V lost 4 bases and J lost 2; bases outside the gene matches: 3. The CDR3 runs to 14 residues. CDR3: CASSLAGGTYEQYF. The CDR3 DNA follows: TGTGCCAGCAGCCTGGCGGGAGGGACCTACGAGCAGTACTTC.

CDR3 loop: CASTGGREGTGELFF. CDR3 bases: TGTGCCAGCACGGGGGGGCGGGAGGGGACCGGGGAGCTGTTTTTT. The chain carries TRBV7-8 and TRBJ2-2, with 9 nucleotides matching TRBD2. Unmatched junction bases numbered 8, after V lost 7 bases and J lost 5 bases. Germline values: CDR1 SGHVS, CDR2 FQNEAQ. The CDR3 runs to 15 residues.

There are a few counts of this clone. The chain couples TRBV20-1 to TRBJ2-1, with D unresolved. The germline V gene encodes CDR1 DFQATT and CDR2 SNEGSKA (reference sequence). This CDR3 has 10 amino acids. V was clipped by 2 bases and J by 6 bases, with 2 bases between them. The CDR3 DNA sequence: TGCAGTGCTAGATCCAATGAGCAGTTCTTC. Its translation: CSARSNEQFF.

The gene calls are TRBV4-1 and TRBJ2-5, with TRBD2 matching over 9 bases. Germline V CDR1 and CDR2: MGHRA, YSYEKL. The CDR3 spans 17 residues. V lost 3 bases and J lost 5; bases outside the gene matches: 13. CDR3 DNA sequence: TGCGCCAGCAGCCAGCCTTCGGGGCGGGGGGGCTTGGAGACCCAGTACTTC. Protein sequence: CASSQPSGRGGLETQYF.

The CDR3 reads CASPGTSRSYNEQFF. The DNA of the CDR3 is TGTGCCAGCCCCGGGACTAGTCGCTCCTACAATGAGCAGTTCTTC. The V call is TRBV2, the J call TRBJ2-1; 8 bases map to TRBD2. Germline CDR1 and CDR2: SNHLY and FYNNEI. This CDR3 has 15 amino acids. Trimming cost V 8 bases and J 0 bases; bases outside gene matches: 6. The full variable domain, rest sourced from reference TRBV2 and TRBJ2-1, is EPEVTQTPSHQVTQMGQEVILRCVPISNHLYFYWYRQILGQKVEFLVSFYNNEISEKSEIFDDQFSVERPDGSNFTLKIRSTKLEDSAMYFCASPGTSRSYNEQFFGPGTRLTVL.

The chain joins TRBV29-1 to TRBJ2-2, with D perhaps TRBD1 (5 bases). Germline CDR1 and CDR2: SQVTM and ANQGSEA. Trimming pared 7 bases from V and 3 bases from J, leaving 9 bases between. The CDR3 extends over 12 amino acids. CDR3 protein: CSGTSDTGELFF. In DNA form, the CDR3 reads TGCAGCGGGACATCAGACACCGGGGAGCTGTTTTTT.